This is a list of T cell receptor beta chains from one sample in a study of blood T cell repertoires in COVID-19. The method was immunoSEQ multiplex PCR; TCRdb's version includes in-frame clones alone and lacks a portion of them. The table shows about 210,000 clones, with around 81% occurring only once. The sample taken for sequencing was PBMCs or T cells enriched from blood (not recorded which). The source of these receptors is a woman aged 45 to 65 with acute COVID-19. Both conserved end residues are part of each CDR3. Fields, in order: clone size, CDR3 length, D gene, V gene, CDR3 protein. The D gene is left open where the match is weak. Size is omitted from some rows. Given values are once, few, many or a class for expanded clones.

clone size: few
CDR3 length: 15
D gene: TRBD1
V gene: TRBV6-2/TRBV6-3
CDR3 protein: CASSIQGVGNSPLHF

clone size: once
CDR3 length: 16
D gene: TRBD1
V gene: TRBV7-9
CDR3 protein: CASSASQGSYSYEQYF

clone size: .
CDR3 length: 16
D gene: TRBD1
V gene: TRBV5-3
CDR3 protein: CARSQNRDRAPGELFF

clone size: .
CDR3 length: 15
D gene: .
V gene: TRBV11-3
CDR3 protein: CASSWRGGTNTEAFF

clone size: .
CDR3 length: 16
D gene: TRBD2
V gene: TRBV3-1/TRBV3-2
CDR3 protein: CASSQNLAGGYNEQFF

clone size: .
CDR3 length: 14
D gene: TRBD1
V gene: TRBV11-2
CDR3 protein: CASSGGQGRQPQHF

clone size: once
CDR3 length: 15
D gene: .
V gene: TRBV19
CDR3 protein: CASSIGRRNPDTQYF

clone size: .
CDR3 length: 14
D gene: TRBD1
V gene: TRBV2
CDR3 protein: CASRPTGGTDTQYF

clone size: .
CDR3 length: 14
D gene: .
V gene: TRBV3-1/TRBV3-2
CDR3 protein: CASSPTGTGEKLFF

clone size: .
CDR3 length: 15
D gene: TRBD1
V gene: TRBV19
CDR3 protein: CASSPQTGTNQPQHF

clone size: .
CDR3 length: 21
D gene: .
V gene: TRBV5-1
CDR3 protein: CASSPSGGQAIGLSGANVLTF

clone size: .
CDR3 length: 14
D gene: .
V gene: TRBV7-8
CDR3 protein: CASSPRDIFSEQYF

clone size: .
CDR3 length: 15
D gene: .
V gene: TRBV7-9
CDR3 protein: CASSLVPAGTGELFF

clone size: many
CDR3 length: 19
D gene: .
V gene: TRBV4-3
CDR3 protein: CASSQALPSGFISTDTQYF

clone size: .
CDR3 length: 14
D gene: TRBD1
V gene: TRBV19
CDR3 protein: CASDRGANTGELFF

clone size: .
CDR3 length: 16
D gene: .
V gene: TRBV18
CDR3 protein: CASSPENPGSTDTQYF

clone size: .
CDR3 length: 17
D gene: TRBD1
V gene: TRBV14
CDR3 protein: CASSQDVGQGARETQYF

clone size: .
CDR3 length: 13
D gene: .
V gene: TRBV19
CDR3 protein: CASRIAGVTEAFF

clone size: .
CDR3 length: 15
D gene: TRBD1
V gene: TRBV24-1
CDR3 protein: CATSETGGGNQPQHF

clone size: few
CDR3 length: 15
D gene: .
V gene: TRBV28
CDR3 protein: CASSYGWQGNTEAFF

clone size: .
CDR3 length: 15
D gene: TRBD2
V gene: TRBV2
CDR3 protein: CASSPIRGVGETQYF

clone size: few
CDR3 length: 12
D gene: .
V gene: TRBV6-6
CDR3 protein: CASSSTGEKLFF

clone size: .
CDR3 length: 12
D gene: TRBD1
V gene: TRBV28
CDR3 protein: CASSRRGLEAFF

clone size: few
CDR3 length: 16
D gene: TRBD1
V gene: TRBV4-2
CDR3 protein: CASSPSTGGTGNTIYF

clone size: .
CDR3 length: 15
D gene: .
V gene: TRBV6-5
CDR3 protein: CASSKPGTRDSPLHF

clone size: once
CDR3 length: 15
D gene: TRBD1
V gene: TRBV7-9
CDR3 protein: CASRDGQGARNEQFF

clone size: .
CDR3 length: 13
D gene: .
V gene: TRBV29-1
CDR3 protein: CSVKRQRDTEAFF